This is a list of T cell receptor beta chains from one sample in a study of OX40 agonist ivuxolimab in advanced cancers. Produced via immunoSEQ multiplex PCR; TCRdb's table is partial and in-frame only. The data hold approximately 45,000 clones, with roughly 82% observed a single time. The sequenced sample was CD4+ or CD8+ T cells sorted from blood, obtained in a trial of the OX40 agonist ivuxolimab. Source of these receptors: an adult with an advanced solid tumor such as melanoma, head and neck, liver or kidney cancer. CDR3s include the opening cysteine and the closing phenylalanine or tryptophan. The order of the fields is J gene, V gene, D gene, clone size, CDR3 DNA, CDR3 protein. A D gene is named only where the DNA matches it firmly. Size is stated for part of the rows, as once, few or many counts, or as a class when the clone is expanded.

J gene: TRBJ2-7
V gene: TRBV6-6
D gene: NA
clone size: NA
CDR3 DNA: TGTGCCAGCAGTTCCCCCTCTGACAAGACCTACGAGCAGTACTTC
CDR3 protein: CASSSPSDKTYEQYF

J gene: TRBJ1-2
V gene: TRBV7-6
D gene: NA
clone size: NA
CDR3 DNA: TGTGCCAGCAGCTATGACGCAACGGGGGTTGGCTACACCTTC
CDR3 protein: CASSYDATGVGYTF

J gene: TRBJ1-2
V gene: TRBV7-8
D gene: NA
clone size: NA
CDR3 DNA: TGTGCCAGCAGCATTAGTGATCTTACCCGGCGGACAACCTATGGCTACACCTTC
CDR3 protein: CASSISDLTRRTTYGYTF

J gene: TRBJ1-1
V gene: TRBV2
D gene: NA
clone size: NA
CDR3 DNA: TGTGCCAGCAGTGTACAGGGGAACACTGAAGCTTTCTTT
CDR3 protein: CASSVQGNTEAFF

J gene: TRBJ1-2
V gene: TRBV30
D gene: NA
clone size: NA
CDR3 DNA: TGTGCCTGGAGTCTGGGGGGAGGCTACACCTTC
CDR3 protein: CAWSLGGGYTF

J gene: TRBJ2-7
V gene: TRBV5-1
D gene: TRBD2
clone size: NA
CDR3 DNA: TGCGCCAGCAGCTTGGGTACTAGCGGGGTCTACGAGCAGTACTTC
CDR3 protein: CASSLGTSGVYEQYF

J gene: TRBJ1-4
V gene: TRBV5-1
D gene: NA
clone size: NA
CDR3 DNA: TGCGCCAGCAGCTTGGAACAGACTAATGAAAAACTGTTTTTT
CDR3 protein: CASSLEQTNEKLFF

J gene: TRBJ2-5
V gene: TRBV2
D gene: TRBD1
clone size: few
CDR3 DNA: TGTGCCAGCAGCCGACAGGGGGACAGACAAGAGACCCAGTACTTC
CDR3 protein: CASSRQGDRQETQYF

J gene: TRBJ1-3
V gene: TRBV29-1
D gene: NA
clone size: NA
CDR3 DNA: TGCAGCGCTTACTCTTTCGGAAACACCATATATTTT
CDR3 protein: CSAYSFGNTIYF

J gene: TRBJ1-2
V gene: TRBV28
D gene: NA
clone size: NA
CDR3 DNA: TGTGCCAGCAGAGTCCCGGGAAGGAATGGCTACACCTTC
CDR3 protein: CASRVPGRNGYTF

J gene: TRBJ2-6
V gene: TRBV9
D gene: NA
clone size: NA
CDR3 DNA: TGTGCCAGCAGCGCCTCCGGCTCTGGGGCCAACGTCCTGACTTTC
CDR3 protein: CASSASGSGANVLTF

J gene: TRBJ1-6
V gene: TRBV5-4
D gene: NA
clone size: NA
CDR3 DNA: TGTGCCAGCAGCTTGGATGGGCTGATGGGTAATTCACCCCTCCACTTT
CDR3 protein: CASSLDGLMGNSPLHF

J gene: TRBJ2-3
V gene: TRBV4-1
D gene: NA
clone size: NA
CDR3 DNA: TGCGCCAGCAGCCAAGAATGGGGTTCCCTCGCCCCAGATACGCAGTATTTT
CDR3 protein: CASSQEWGSLAPDTQYF

J gene: TRBJ2-7
V gene: TRBV7-8
D gene: TRBD1
clone size: NA
CDR3 DNA: TGTGCCAGCAGCAGTACAGGGGGCTTCGGCTCTCATCACGAGCAGTACTTC
CDR3 protein: CASSSTGGFGSHHEQYF

J gene: TRBJ2-1
V gene: TRBV9
D gene: NA
clone size: NA
CDR3 DNA: TGTGCCAGCAGCGTACGGGAATACAATGAGCAGTTCTTC
CDR3 protein: CASSVREYNEQFF

J gene: TRBJ2-7
V gene: TRBV4-2
D gene: NA
clone size: NA
CDR3 DNA: TGTGCCAGCAGCCAAGCGGACCCGGGGACCTACGAGCAGTACTTC
CDR3 protein: CASSQADPGTYEQYF

J gene: TRBJ1-1
V gene: TRBV5-1
D gene: NA
clone size: NA
CDR3 DNA: TGCGCCAGCAGCGGTAACAGGGTCCTGAACACTGAAGCTTTCTTT
CDR3 protein: CASSGNRVLNTEAFF

J gene: TRBJ2-3
V gene: TRBV5-1
D gene: TRBD1
clone size: NA
CDR3 DNA: TGCGCCAGCAGCAGGATCGGGGACAGGGGCACAGATACGCAGTATTTT
CDR3 protein: CASSRIGDRGTDTQYF

J gene: TRBJ2-7
V gene: TRBV6-5
D gene: TRBD1
clone size: NA
CDR3 DNA: TGTGCCAGCAGTTACCGTAGTACAGGGGGTATCAACGAGCAGTACTTC
CDR3 protein: CASSYRSTGGINEQYF